This T cell receptor beta chain came from a study of chemoradiotherapy in HPV16-positive cancers. Study results and limitations: HPV-specific T cells were functionally defined from only two HPV16-positive patients. In HPV16-positive patients, HPV-responsive T-cell expansion tracked better recurrence-free survival. Candidate HPV-specific clones and E7-related TCR motifs grew in tumor during treatment.

Germline V gene lookup returns CDR1 MNHEY and CDR2 SVGAGI. After removal of 0 bases from V and 5 bases from J, the junction contained 7 bases not matched to a gene. The CDR3 contains 15 residues. Note on this clone: Its cognate antigen is unknown.

Repertoires were sampled repeatedly during chemoradiotherapy. Method: immunoSEQ multiplex PCR; TCRdb's copy keeps in-frame clones and lacks some. The repertoire holds about 68,000 clones, with 88% as singletons. The sample here was blood, taken from a patient who underwent chemoradiotherapy. The V call is TRBV6-5, the J call TRBJ2-7, with 7 bases matching TRBD1. This receptor was obtained from a human donor with HPV-associated anogenital cancer. This chain's CDR3 is CASSYSQGVKNEQYF. The CDR3, as DNA: TGTGCCAGCAGTTACTCCCAGGGGGTAAAAAACGAGCAGTACTTC.